The rows below give T cell receptor beta chains drawn from one sample of a study of PD-L1 blockade in urothelial cancer. Assay: immunoSEQ multiplex PCR; the TCRdb copy retains only in-frame clones and omits some. Of more than 35,000 clones listed, approximately 80% are singletons. This material consisted of PBMCs, taken around atezolizumab (anti-PD-L1) treatment. The receptors originated from a man older than 75 with urothelial cancer. CDR3s include the opening cysteine and the closing phenylalanine or tryptophan. Each record gives: V gene, D gene, clone size, J gene, CDR3 DNA, CDR3 protein. A D gene is named only where the DNA matches it firmly. A row's size may be missing; if present it is once, few, many or a size class.

TRBV15,-,-,TRBJ2-5,TGTGCCACCAGCAGAGGGTCCCCTCACGGGGGAGGGACCCAGTACTTC,CATSRGSPHGGGTQYF
TRBV28,TRBD1,-,TRBJ1-2,TGTGCCAGCAGAACCGGACAGGGGGACTATGGCTACACCTTC,CASRTGQGDYGYTF
TRBV5-6,-,-,TRBJ2-1,TGTGCCAGCAGCCCGCGACCCGAACGAGGGCCCCCATACAATGAGCAGTTCTTC,CASSPRPERGPPYNEQFF
TRBV28,TRBD2,-,TRBJ2-1,TGTGCCAGCAGATTAGCGGGAGAATCCTACAATGAGCAGTTCTTC,CASRLAGESYNEQFF
TRBV11-2,-,-,TRBJ1-2,TGTGCCAGCAGCTTTGGTCACGTAGGACTGGATGGCTACACCTTC,CASSFGHVGLDGYTF
TRBV11-3,TRBD1,-,TRBJ2-2,TGTGCCAGCAGACAAACAGGGGGCACCGGGGAGCTGTTTTTT,CASRQTGGTGELFF
TRBV30,TRBD2,-,TRBJ2-3,TGTGCCTGGAGTGTACAAGCGGGGAGCACAGATACGCAGTATTTT,CAWSVQAGSTDTQYF
TRBV30,TRBD1,-,TRBJ1-1,TGTGCCTGCACTATCCCCGGGACAGGGGGTGGGGGGGCTGAAGCTTTCTTT,CACTIPGTGGGGAEAFF
TRBV2,-,-,TRBJ1-1,TGTGCCAGCGGCGAATCGGGAAGACTAATGAACACTGAAGCTTTCTTT,CASGESGRLMNTEAFF
TRBV28,TRBD1,-,TRBJ1-1,TGTGCCAGCATAGGAGGGACAGCCTTTGAAGCTTTCTTT,CASIGGTAFEAFF
TRBV5-1,TRBD2,-,TRBJ2-1,TGCGCCAGCAGCTTGGCTCGGGGGGGAACGAATGAGCAGTTCTTC,CASSLARGGTNEQFF
TRBV7-2,-,-,TRBJ2-5,TGTGCCAGCAGCCCCTCGGAGACCCAGTACTTC,CASSPSETQYF
TRBV19,-,-,TRBJ1-4,TGTGCCAGTAGTCCCCGGGAAGGGACTAATGAAAAACTGTTTTTT,CASSPREGTNEKLFF
TRBV19,-,-,TRBJ1-1,TGTGCCAGTAGTATAGGCCTCACAGGGAGCACTGAAGCTTTCTTT,CASSIGLTGSTEAFF
TRBV14,-,-,TRBJ1-1,TGTGCCAGCAGCCAAGAGGGGGAGGGAAGAGCTGAAGCTTTCTTT,CASSQEGEGRAEAFF
TRBV6-5,TRBD2,-,TRBJ2-1,TGTGCCAGCAGCCCCGTGGGGCGGGGGGATTTTGAGCAGTTCTTC,CASSPVGRGDFEQFF
TRBV5-5,-,-,TRBJ1-5,TGTGCCAGCAGCTTGGTGCTACAGGGAAATCAGCCCCAGCATTTT,CASSLVLQGNQPQHF
TRBV6-5,TRBD1,-,TRBJ1-2,TGTGCCAGCAGGATACAGGGGACCTATGGCTACACCTTC,CASRIQGTYGYTF
TRBV19,TRBD1,-,TRBJ1-2,TGTGCCAGTAGTATGAGGGACAGGCGGTTCTATGGCTACACCTTC,CASSMRDRRFYGYTF
TRBV10-1,-,few,TRBJ2-7,TGCGCCAGCAGTGAAACGGGGGTATCCTACGAGCAGTACTTC,CASSETGVSYEQYF
TRBV30,-,-,TRBJ1-2,TGTGCCTGGAGAGAAGAGAGGTATGGCTACACCTTC,CAWREERYGYTF
TRBV5-8,TRBD1,-,TRBJ1-2,TGTGCCAGCAGCGTGAACGACAGGGGCTATGGCTACACCTTC,CASSVNDRGYGYTF
TRBV6-5,TRBD1,-,TRBJ1-5,TGTGCCAGCAGAGCAGGGGGAAGCAATCAGCCCCAGCATTTT,CASRAGGSNQPQHF
TRBV19,TRBD1,few,TRBJ2-1,TGTGCCAGTAGTATTCTCGGGACAGGGGACAATGAGCAGTTCTTC,CASSILGTGDNEQFF
TRBV9,TRBD2,-,TRBJ2-3,TGTGCCAGCAGCCCCGGGACTAGCGCAGATACGCAGTATTTT,CASSPGTSADTQYF
TRBV19,TRBD1,few,TRBJ1-1,TGTGCCAGTAGTAACAGGGGATCCACTGAAGCTTTCTTT,CASSNRGSTEAFF
TRBV28,TRBD1,-,TRBJ2-3,TGTGCCAGCAGTTTAAGACAGGGGGGTAAAGATACGCAGTATTTT,CASSLRQGGKDTQYF
TRBV21-1,-,-,TRBJ2-3,TGTGCCAGCAGCAAAGAGAACAGGGACCTCACAGATACGCAGTATTTT,CASSKENRDLTDTQYF
TRBV2,-,-,TRBJ2-3,TGTGCCAGCAGTGAATCCGAGGATAGCACAGATACGCAGTATTTT,CASSESEDSTDTQYF
TRBV7-2,TRBD2,-,TRBJ2-7,TGTGCCAGCAGTGAGGTGGTTGCGGGAGGTCTCGAGCAGTACTTC,CASSEVVAGGLEQYF
TRBV6-5,-,-,TRBJ2-3,TGTGCCAGCAGTTTTCCGGGCACAGATACGCAGTATTTT,CASSFPGTDTQYF
TRBV28,TRBD1,-,TRBJ2-7,TGTGCCAGCAGTCCTCCCTCGGGACAGGGGACCCTCTACGAGCAGTACTTC,CASSPPSGQGTLYEQYF
TRBV18,TRBD1,-,TRBJ2-7,TGTGCCAGCTCACCTGCGGACAGGGCCCACCAAGGATACTTC,CASSPADRAHQGYF